This T cell receptor beta chain was identified during a study of T cell changes during pregnancy in multiple sclerosis. Clones were sequenced by immunoSEQ multiplex PCR, and TCRdb holds only the in-frame ones, with some missing. The table shows 60,000 to 95,000 clones, with around nine tenths occurring only once. The CDR3 is 13 residues long. CDR1 SGHNT and CDR2 YENEEA come from the germline V gene. V was trimmed by 5 bases and J by 4 bases, leaving 9 bases between them. The sequence was obtained from a female donor with multiple sclerosis, enrolled in a pregnancy study. The specimen was CD4+ T cells from peripheral blood mononuclear cells, collected before pregnancy. The chain links TRBV11-3 to TRBJ1-5, with D unresolved. CDR3 sequence reads: CASSPGRNQPQHF. The CDR3 coding sequence is TGTGCCAGCAGCCCGGGGAGAAATCAGCCCCAGCATTTT.